This TCR beta chain comes out of a study of T cell responses to AZD1222 COVID-19 vaccine. Study findings and constraints: None of the repertoires were sampled until the peak T cell response had passed. Increases in Spike-specific TCR breadth and depth were seen after two AZD1222 doses. The number of AZD1222 recipients seropositive at baseline was only five or six. Across spike, vaccine-associated CD4 TCRs were found, dominant at 160-218 and 743-854.

The length of the CDR3 is 12 residues. The V end lost 7 bases, the J end lost 6 bases, and 10 bases lay between the germline ends. Germline V gives CDR1 MGHDK, CDR2 SYGVNS. A remark on this clone: Its specificity is unknown.

The assay was immunoSEQ multiplex PCR, and TCRdb's table has in-frame clones only and misses some. The data contain around 74,000 clones, 92% of them singletons. The source of this sequence is an adult in good health. This sample comprised peripheral blood, obtained on day 0 of MenACWY control vaccination. The rearrangement links TRBV25-1 to TRBJ1-5; D uncertain. In nucleotides, the CDR3 is TGTGCCAGCATTTACTCCCTTCAGCCCCAGCATTTT. This sequence encodes CASIYSLQPQHF.